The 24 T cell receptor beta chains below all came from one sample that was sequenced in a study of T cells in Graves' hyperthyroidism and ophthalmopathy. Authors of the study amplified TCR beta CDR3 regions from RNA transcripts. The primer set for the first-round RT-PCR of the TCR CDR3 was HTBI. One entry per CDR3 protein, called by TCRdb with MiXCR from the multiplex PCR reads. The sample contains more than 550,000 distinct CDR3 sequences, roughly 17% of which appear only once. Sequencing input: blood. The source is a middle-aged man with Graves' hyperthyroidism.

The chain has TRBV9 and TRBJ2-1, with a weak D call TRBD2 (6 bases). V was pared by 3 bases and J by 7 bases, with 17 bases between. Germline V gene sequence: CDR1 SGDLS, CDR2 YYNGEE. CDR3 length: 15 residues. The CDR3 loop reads CASSASGSGINEQFF. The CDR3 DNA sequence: TGTGCCAGCAGCGCCTCGGGTAGCGGTATAAATGAGCAGTTCTTC.

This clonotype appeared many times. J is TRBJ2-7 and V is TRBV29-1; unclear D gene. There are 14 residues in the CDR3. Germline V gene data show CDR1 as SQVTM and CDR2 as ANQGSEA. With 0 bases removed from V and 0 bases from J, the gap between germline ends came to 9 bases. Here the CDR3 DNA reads TGCAGCGTTGAAGATCAAAGCTCCTCCTACGAGCAGTACTTC. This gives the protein CSVEDQSSSYEQYF.

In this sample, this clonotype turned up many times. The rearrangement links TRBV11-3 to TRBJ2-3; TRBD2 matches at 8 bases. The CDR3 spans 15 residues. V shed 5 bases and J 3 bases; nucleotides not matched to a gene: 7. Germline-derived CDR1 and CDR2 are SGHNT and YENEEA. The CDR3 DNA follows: TGTGCCAGCAGCCCCCGGGAGGGGGAAACAGATACGCAGTATTTT. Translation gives CASSPREGETDTQYF.

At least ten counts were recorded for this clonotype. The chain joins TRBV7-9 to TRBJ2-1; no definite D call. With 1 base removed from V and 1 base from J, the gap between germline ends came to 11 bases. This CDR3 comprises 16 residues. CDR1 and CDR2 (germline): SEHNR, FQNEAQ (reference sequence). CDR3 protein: CASSLGHPDSYNEQFF. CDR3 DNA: TGTGCCAGCAGCTTAGGACACCCCGATTCCTACAATGAGCAGTTCTTC.

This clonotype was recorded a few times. The CDR3 spells CSAREVQGDNQPQHF. CDR3 in DNA: TGCAGTGCTAGAGAGGTGCAGGGCGACAATCAGCCCCAGCATTTT. The chain recombines TRBV20-1 with TRBJ1-5; D possibly corresponds to TRBD1 (5 bases). Germline CDR1 reads DFQATT; CDR2 reads SNEGSKA (reference sequence). The CDR3 has 15 residues. V was trimmed by 0 bases and J by 3 bases, leaving 12 bases between them.

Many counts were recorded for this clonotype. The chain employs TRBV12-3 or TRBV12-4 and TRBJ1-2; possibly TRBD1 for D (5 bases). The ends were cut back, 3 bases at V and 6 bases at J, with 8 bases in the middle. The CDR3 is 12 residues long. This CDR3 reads CASSFGTHGYTF. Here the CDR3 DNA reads TGTGCCAGCAGTTTCGGGACGCATGGCTACACCTTC.

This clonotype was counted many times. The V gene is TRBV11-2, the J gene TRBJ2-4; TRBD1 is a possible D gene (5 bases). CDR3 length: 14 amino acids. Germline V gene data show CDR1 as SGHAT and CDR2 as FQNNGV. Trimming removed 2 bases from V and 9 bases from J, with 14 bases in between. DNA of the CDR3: TGTGCCAGCAGCTTACAGGGTGCTGTCGGCATTCAGTACTTC. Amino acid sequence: CASSLQGAVGIQYF.

The CDR3 DNA sequence: TGTGCCAGCAGTTTACGGGACACCACAGATACGCAGTATTTT. As protein: CASSLRDTTDTQYF. The V and J genes are TRBV28 and TRBJ2-3; D is possibly TRBD1 (6 bases). Per the germline V gene, CDR1 is MDHEN and CDR2 is SYDVKM. The CDR3 totals 14 residues. V dropped 2 bases and J dropped 2 bases, with 8 bases sitting between them.

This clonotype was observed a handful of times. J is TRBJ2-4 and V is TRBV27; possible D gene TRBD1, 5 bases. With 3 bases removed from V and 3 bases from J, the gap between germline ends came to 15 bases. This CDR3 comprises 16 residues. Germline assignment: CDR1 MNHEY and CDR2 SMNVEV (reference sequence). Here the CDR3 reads CASSLPPQGVKNIQYF. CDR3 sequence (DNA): TGTGCCAGCAGTTTGCCGCCTCAGGGTGTCAAAAACATTCAGTACTTC.

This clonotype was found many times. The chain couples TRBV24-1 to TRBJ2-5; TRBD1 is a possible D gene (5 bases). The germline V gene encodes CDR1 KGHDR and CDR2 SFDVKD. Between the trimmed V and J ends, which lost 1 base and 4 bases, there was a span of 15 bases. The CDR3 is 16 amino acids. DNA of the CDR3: TGTGCCACCAGTGATTTTTCAGGGCGAGGTATAGAGACCCAGTACTTC. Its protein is CATSDFSGRGIETQYF.

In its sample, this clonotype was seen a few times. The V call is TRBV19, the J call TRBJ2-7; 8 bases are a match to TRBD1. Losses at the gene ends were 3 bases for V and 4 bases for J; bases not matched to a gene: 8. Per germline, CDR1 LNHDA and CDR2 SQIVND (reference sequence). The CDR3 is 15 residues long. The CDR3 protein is CASSMAGGGSYEQYF. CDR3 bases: TGTGCCAGTAGTATGGCAGGGGGCGGATCGTACGAGCAGTACTTC.

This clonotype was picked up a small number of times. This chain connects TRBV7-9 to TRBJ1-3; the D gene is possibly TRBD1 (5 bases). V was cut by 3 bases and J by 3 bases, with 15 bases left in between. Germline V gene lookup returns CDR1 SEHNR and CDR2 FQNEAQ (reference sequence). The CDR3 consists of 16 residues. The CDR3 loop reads CASSLAGLRIGNTIYF. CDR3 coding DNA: TGTGCCAGCAGCTTGGCAGGGTTAAGAATTGGAAACACCATATATTTT.

The CDR3 DNA follows: TGCAGTGCTAGAGCGGACAGGGGGAGCACAGATACGCAGTATTTT. Protein: CSARADRGSTDTQYF. The chain carries TRBV20-1 and TRBJ2-3, with TRBD1 identical over 10 bases. The CDR3 is 15 amino acids. Looked up from germline, CDR1 is DFQATT and CDR2 is SNEGSKA (reference sequence). Trimming removed 1 base from V and 0 bases from J; junction bases left unmatched: 1.

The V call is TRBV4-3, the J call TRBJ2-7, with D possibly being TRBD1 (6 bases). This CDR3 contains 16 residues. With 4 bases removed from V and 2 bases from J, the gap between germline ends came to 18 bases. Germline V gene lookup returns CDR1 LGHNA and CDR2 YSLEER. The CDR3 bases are TGCGCCAGCAGCCTAATCCCAGGGGTTCCAACCTACGAGCAGTACTTC. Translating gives CASSLIPGVPTYEQYF.

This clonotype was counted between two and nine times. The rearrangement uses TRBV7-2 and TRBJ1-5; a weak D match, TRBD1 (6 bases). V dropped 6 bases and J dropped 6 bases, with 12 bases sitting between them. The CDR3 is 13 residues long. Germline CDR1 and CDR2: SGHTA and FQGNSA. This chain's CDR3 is CASSPGVLQPQHF. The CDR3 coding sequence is TGTGCCAGCAGTCCAGGGGTCCTTCAGCCCCAGCATTTT.

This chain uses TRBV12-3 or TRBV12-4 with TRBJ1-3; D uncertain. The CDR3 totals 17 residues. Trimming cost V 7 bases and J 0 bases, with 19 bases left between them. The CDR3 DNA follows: TGTGCCAGCACCCCGGTGGCGGACTTTTACTCTGGAAACACCATATATTTT. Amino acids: CASTPVADFYSGNTIYF.

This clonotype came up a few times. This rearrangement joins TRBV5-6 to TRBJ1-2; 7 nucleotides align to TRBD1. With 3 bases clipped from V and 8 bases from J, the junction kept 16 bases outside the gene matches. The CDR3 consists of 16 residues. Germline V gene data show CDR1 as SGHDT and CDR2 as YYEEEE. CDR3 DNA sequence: TGTGCCAGCAGCTCAAGACAGGGACGAAACTCTCTGGGCTACACCTTC. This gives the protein CASSSRQGRNSLGYTF.

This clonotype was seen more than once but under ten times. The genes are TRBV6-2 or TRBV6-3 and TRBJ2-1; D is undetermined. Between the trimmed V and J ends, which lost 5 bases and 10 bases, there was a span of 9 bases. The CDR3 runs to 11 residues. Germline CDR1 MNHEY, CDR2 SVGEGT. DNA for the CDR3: TGTGCCAGCAGTCACCGTGGGGAGCAGTTCTTC. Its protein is CASSHRGEQFF.

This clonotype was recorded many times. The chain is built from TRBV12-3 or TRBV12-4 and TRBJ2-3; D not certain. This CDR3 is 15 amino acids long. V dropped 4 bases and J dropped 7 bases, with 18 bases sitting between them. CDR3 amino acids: CASSSWIQSLYTQYF. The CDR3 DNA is TGTGCCAGCAGTTCATGGATTCAAAGTTTGTATACGCAGTATTTT.

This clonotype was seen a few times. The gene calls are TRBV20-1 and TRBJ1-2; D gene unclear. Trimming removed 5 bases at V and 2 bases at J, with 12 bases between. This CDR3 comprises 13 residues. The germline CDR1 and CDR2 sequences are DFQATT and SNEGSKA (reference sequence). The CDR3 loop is CSAPPQDNYGYTF. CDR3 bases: TGCAGTGCTCCACCACAAGACAACTATGGCTACACCTTC.

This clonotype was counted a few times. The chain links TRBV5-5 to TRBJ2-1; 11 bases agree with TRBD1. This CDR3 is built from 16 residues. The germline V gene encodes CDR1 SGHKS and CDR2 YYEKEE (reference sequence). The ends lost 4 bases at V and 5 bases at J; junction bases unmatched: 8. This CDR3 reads CASSSPGQGVHNEQFF. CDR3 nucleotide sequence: TGTGCCAGCAGCAGTCCGGGACAGGGGGTCCACAATGAGCAGTTCTTC.

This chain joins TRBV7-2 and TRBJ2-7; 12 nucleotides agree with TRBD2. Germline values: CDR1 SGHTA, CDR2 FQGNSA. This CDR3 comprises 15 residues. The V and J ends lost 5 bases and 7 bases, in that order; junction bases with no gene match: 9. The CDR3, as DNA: TGTGCCAGCAGCCGCGAGACTAGCGGGAGTGGTGAGCAGTACTTC. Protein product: CASSRETSGSGEQYF.

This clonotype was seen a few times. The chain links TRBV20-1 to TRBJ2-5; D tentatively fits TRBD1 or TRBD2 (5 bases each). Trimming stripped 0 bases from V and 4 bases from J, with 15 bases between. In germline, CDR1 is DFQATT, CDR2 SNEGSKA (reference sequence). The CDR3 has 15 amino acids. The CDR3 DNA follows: TGCAGTGCTAGAGATTGGTTGGGGGTGGGAGAGACCCAGTACTTC. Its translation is CSARDWLGVGETQYF.

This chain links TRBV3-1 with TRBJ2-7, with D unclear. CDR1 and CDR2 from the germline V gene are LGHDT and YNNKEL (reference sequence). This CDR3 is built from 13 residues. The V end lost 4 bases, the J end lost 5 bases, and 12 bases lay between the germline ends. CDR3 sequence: CASSLDLPDEQYF. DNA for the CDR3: TGTGCCAGCAGCCTTGACTTACCGGACGAGCAGTACTTC.